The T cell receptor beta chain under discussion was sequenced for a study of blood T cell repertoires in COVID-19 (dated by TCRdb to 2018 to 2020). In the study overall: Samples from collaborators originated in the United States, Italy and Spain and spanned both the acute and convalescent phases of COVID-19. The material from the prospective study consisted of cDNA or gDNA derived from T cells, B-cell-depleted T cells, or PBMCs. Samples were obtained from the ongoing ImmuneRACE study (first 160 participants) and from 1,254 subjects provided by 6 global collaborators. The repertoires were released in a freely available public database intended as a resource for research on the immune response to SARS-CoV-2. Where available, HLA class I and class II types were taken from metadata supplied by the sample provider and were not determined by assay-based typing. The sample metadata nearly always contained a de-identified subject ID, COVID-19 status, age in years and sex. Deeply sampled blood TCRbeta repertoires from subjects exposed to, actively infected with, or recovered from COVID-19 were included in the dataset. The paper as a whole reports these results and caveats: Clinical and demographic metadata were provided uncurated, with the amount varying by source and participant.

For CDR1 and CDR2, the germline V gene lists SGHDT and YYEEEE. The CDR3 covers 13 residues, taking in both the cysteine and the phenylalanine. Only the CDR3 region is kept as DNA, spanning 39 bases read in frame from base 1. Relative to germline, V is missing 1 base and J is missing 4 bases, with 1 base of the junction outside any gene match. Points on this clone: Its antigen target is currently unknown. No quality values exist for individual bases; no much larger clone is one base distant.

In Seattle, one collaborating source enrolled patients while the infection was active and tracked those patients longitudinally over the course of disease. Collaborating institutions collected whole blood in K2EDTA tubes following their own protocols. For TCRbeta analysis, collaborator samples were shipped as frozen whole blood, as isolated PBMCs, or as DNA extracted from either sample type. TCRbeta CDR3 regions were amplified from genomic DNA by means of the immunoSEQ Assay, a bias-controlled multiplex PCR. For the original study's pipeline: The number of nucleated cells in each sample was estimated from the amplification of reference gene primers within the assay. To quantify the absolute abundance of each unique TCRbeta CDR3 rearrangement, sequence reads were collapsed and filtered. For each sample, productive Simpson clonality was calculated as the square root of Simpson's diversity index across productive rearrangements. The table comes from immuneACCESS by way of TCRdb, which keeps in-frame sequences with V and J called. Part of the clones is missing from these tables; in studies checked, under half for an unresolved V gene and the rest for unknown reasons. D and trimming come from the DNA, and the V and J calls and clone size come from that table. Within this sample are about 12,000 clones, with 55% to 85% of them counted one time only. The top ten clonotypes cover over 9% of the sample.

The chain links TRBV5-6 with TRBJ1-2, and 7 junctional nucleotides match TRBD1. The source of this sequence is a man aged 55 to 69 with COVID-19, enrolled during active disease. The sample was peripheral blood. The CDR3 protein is CASSLRQGYGYTF. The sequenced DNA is TGTGCCAGCAGCTTGCGACAGGGCTATGGCTACACCTTC.